A selection of T cell receptor beta chains follows, all from one sample in a study of PD-L1 blockade in urothelial cancer. Clones were sequenced by immunoSEQ multiplex PCR, and TCRdb holds only the in-frame ones, with some missing. The sample contains tens of thousands of clones, more than 75% of which appear only once. This material consisted of PBMCs, taken around atezolizumab (anti-PD-L1) treatment. All receptors come from a man aged 55 to 70 with urothelial cancer. Both conserved end residues are part of each CDR3. The order of the fields is D gene, V gene, clone size, J gene, CDR3 protein, CDR3 DNA. The D gene is left open where the match is weak. Clone size, where shown, is once, few, many, or a class for clones that have expanded.

>TRBD2|TRBV4-2|-|TRBJ2-3
CASSQASGGRGTDTQYF
TGTGCCAGCAGCCAAGCCAGCGGGGGGCGGGGCACAGATACGCAGTATTTT
>-|TRBV11-3|once|TRBJ2-3
CASSSGRQGSTDTQYF
TGTGCCAGCAGCTCGGGGCGGCAGGGGAGCACAGATACGCAGTATTTT
>TRBD1|TRBV2|-|TRBJ1-2
CASSGGGQVYGYTF
TGTGCCAGCAGTGGGGGGGGACAGGTATACGGCTACACCTTC
>TRBD1|TRBV7-3|-|TRBJ2-2
CASSWTGSGELFF
TGTGCCAGCAGCTGGACAGGGTCCGGGGAGCTGTTTTTT
>TRBD2|TRBV30|-|TRBJ2-5
CAWRIGLAGMQTQYF
TGTGCCTGGCGAATTGGACTAGCGGGTATGCAGACCCAGTACTTC
>-|TRBV6-6|-|TRBJ1-1
CASSPRRSAFF
TGTGCCAGCAGCCCCCGGAGGTCGGCTTTCTTT
>TRBD2|TRBV10-1|-|TRBJ2-3
CASSESLAGGSDTQYF
TGCGCCAGCAGTGAGTCCCTAGCGGGGGGATCGGATACGCAGTATTTT
>TRBD1|TRBV5-5|-|TRBJ2-5
CASSPGTGLTQETQYF
TGTGCCAGCAGTCCCGGGACAGGCCTAACTCAAGAGACCCAGTACTTC
>TRBD2|TRBV5-1|-|TRBJ2-1
CASSPRAGGTYNEQFF
TGCGCCAGCAGCCCTAGAGCGGGAGGCACCTACAATGAGCAGTTCTTC
>-|TRBV28|-|TRBJ2-2
CASMSSRELFF
TGTGCCAGCATGTCCTCCCGGGAGCTGTTTTTT
>-|TRBV29-1|-|TRBJ1-1
CSVAQGVLTEAFF
TGCAGCGTTGCACAGGGTGTTCTCACTGAAGCTTTCTTT